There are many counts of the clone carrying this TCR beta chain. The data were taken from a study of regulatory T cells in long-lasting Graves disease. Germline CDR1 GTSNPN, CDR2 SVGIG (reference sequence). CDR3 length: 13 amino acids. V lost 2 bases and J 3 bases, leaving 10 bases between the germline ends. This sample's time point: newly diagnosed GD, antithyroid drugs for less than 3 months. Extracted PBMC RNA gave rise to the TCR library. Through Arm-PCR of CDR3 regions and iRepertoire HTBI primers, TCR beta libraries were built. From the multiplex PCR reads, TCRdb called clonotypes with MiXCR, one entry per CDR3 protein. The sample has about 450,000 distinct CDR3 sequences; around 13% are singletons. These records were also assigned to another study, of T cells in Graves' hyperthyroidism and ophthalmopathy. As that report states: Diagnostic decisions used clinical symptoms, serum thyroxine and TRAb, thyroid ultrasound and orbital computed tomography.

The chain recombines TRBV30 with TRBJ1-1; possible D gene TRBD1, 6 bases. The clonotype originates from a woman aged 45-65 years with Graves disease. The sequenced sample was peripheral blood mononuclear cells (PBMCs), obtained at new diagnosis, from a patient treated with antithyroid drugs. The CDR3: CAWSRGLDTEAFF. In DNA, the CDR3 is TGTGCCTGGAGTAGGGGGTTGGACACTGAAGCTTTCTTT.